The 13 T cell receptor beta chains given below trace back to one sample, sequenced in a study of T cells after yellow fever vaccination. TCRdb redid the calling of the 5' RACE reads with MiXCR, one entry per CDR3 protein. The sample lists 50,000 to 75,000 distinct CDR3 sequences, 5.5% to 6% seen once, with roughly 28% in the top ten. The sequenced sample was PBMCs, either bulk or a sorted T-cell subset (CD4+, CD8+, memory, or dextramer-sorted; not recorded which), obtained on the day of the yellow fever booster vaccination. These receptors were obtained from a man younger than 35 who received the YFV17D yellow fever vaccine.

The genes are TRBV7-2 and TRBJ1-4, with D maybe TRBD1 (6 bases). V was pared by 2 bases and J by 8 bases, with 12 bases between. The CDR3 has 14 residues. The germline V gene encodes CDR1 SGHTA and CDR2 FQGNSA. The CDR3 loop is CASSLRGGKEKLFF. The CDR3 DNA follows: TGTGCCAGCAGCTTAAGGGGGGGAAAGGAAAAACTGTTTTTT.

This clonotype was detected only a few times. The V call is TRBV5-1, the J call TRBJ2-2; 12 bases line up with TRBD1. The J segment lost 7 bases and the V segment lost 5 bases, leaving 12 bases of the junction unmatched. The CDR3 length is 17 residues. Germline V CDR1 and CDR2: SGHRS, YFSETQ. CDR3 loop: CASRGPPGQGANGELFF. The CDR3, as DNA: TGCGCCAGCAGGGGACCTCCGGGACAGGGGGCAAACGGGGAGCTGTTTTTT. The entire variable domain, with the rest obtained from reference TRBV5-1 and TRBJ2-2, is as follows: KAGVTQTPRYLIKTRGQQVTLSCSPISGHRSVSWYQQTPGQGLQFLFEYFSETQRNKGNFPGRFSGRQFSNSRSEMNVSTLELGDSALYLCASRGPPGQGANGELFFGEGSRLTVL.

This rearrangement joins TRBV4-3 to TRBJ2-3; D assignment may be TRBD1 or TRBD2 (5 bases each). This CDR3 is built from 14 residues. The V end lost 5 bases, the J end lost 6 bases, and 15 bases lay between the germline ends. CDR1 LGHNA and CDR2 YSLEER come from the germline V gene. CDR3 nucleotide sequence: TGCGCCAGCAGCTTTAATACTGGGACGGATACGCAGTATTTT. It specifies CASSFNTGTDTQYF.

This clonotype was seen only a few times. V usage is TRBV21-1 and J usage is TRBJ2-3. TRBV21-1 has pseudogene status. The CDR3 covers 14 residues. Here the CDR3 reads CASSKEDGTDTQYF. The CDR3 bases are TGTGCCAGCAGCAAAGAGGACGGCACAGATACGCAGTATTTT.

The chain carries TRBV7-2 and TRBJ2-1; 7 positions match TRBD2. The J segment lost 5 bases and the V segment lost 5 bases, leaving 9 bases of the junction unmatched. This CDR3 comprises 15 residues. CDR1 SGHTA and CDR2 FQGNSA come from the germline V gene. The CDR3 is CASSLGLLPNNEQFF. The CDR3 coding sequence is TGTGCCAGCAGCCTGGGACTACTACCTAACAATGAGCAGTTCTTC.

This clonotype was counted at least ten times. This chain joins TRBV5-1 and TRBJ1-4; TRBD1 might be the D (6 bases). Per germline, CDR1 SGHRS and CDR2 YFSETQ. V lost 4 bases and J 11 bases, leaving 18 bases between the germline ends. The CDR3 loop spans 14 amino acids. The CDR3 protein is CASSLQPGTGKLFF. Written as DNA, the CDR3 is TGCGCCAGCAGCCTCCAACCAGGAACAGGGAAACTGTTTTTT.

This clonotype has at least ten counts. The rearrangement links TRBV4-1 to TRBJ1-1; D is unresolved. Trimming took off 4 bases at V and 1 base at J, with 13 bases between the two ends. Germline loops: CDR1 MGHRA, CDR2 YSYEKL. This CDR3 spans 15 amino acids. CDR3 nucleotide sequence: TGCGCCAGCAGCCGAACCCCCGGACCGAACACTGAAGCTTTCTTT. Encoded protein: CASSRTPGPNTEAFF.

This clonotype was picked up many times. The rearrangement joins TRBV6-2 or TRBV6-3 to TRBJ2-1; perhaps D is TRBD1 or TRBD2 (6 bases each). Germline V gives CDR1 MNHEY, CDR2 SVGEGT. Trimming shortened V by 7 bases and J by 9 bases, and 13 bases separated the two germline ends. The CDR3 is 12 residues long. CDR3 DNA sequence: TGTGCCAGCACCCCAAGGGGGGCTGAGCAGTTCTTC. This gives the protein CASTPRGAEQFF.

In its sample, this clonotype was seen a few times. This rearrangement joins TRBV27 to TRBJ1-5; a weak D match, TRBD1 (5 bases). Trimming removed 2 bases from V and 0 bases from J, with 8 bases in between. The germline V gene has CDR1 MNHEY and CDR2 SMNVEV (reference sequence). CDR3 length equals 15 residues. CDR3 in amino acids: CASSLSGGSNQPQHF. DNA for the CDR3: TGTGCCAGCAGTTTAAGCGGGGGTAGCAATCAGCCCCAGCATTTT.

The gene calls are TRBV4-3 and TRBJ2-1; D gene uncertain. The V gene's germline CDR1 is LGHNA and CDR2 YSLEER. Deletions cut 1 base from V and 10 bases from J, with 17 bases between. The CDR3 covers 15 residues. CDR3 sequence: CASSQVGPAALEQFF. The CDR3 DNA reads TGCGCCAGCAGCCAAGTGGGCCCGGCAGCCTTAGAGCAGTTCTTC.

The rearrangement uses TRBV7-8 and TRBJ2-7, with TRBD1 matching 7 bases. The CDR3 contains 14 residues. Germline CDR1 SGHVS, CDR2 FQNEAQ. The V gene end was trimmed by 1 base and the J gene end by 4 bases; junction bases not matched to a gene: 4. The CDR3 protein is CASSLETGSYEQYV. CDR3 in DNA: TGTGCCAGCAGCTTAGAGACAGGGTCGTACGAGCAGTACGTC.

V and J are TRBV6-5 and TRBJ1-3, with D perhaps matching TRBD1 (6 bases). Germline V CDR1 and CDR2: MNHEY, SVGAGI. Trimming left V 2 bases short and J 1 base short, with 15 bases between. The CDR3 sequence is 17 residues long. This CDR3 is CASSYQTGTDSGNTIYF. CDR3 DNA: TGTGCCAGCAGTTACCAGACAGGAACCGATTCTGGAAACACCATATATTTT.

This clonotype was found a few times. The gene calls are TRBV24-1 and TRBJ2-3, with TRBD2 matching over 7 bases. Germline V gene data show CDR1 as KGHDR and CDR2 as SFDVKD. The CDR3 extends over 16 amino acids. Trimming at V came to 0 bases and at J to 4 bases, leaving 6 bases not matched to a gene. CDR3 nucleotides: TGTGCCACCAGTGATTTGCTCGGACTAGACCCAGATACGCAGTATTTT. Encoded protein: CATSDLLGLDPDTQYF.